The 10 T cell receptor beta chains below all came from one sample that was sequenced in a study of cytomegalovirus exposure and HLA in healthy donors. Profiled with immunoSEQ multiplex PCR; TCRdb holds only in-frame clones, not every one. The data hold roughly 150,000 clones, with approximately 91% observed a single time. Sequenced: PBMCs. These receptors all stem from a woman aged 18-35 years in good health and CMV-seropositive.

The rearrangement joins TRBV4-3 to TRBJ1-4; TRBD1 matches at 9 bases. With V trimmed by 0 bases and J by 8 bases, 1 base remained unmatched. The CDR3 is made up of 14 amino acids. Germline V lookup: CDR1 LGHNA, CDR2 YSLEER. DNA of the CDR3: TGCGCCAGCAGCCAAGATGGGACAGGGGAAAAACTGTTTTTT. Its protein product is CASSQDGTGEKLFF.

The J gene is TRBJ2-3, the V gene TRBV6-1; D possibly corresponds to TRBD1 (6 bases). V lost 6 bases and J lost 3, with 13 bases in between. The length of the CDR3 is 14 residues. Germline loops: CDR1 MNHNS, CDR2 SASEGT. This chain's CDR3 is CASRPNRETDTQYF. The CDR3 bases are TGTGCCAGCAGGCCCAACAGGGAAACAGATACGCAGTATTTT.

The CDR3 region has the DNA TGCGCCAGCCTTAGATCTAGCGGGAGCACAGATACGCAGTATTTT. Protein: CASLRSSGSTDTQYF. The chain is built from TRBV10-2 and TRBJ2-3, with TRBD2 identical over 8 bases. Trimming took 8 bases from V and 0 from J; bases not matched to a gene: 7. CDR3 length equals 15 residues. Per the germline V gene, CDR1 is WSHSY and CDR2 is SAAADI.

The chain is built from TRBV5-4 and TRBJ2-5; 13 nucleotides line up with TRBD2. Losses at the gene ends were 4 bases for V and 4 bases for J; bases not matched to a gene: 7. Germline CDR1 and CDR2: SGHNT and YYREEE (reference sequence). The CDR3 consists of 16 residues. The DNA for the CDR3 is TGTGCCAGCAGCCCCCGGACTAGCGGGAGACCAGAGACCCAGTACTTC. Amino acids: CASSPRTSGRPETQYF.

The chain uses TRBV9 and TRBJ2-3; 8 bases are a match to TRBD2. The junction had 9 bases not matched to a gene; V was cut back by 4 bases and J by 2 bases. The CDR3 is 16 amino acids. Germline-derived CDR1 and CDR2 are SGDLS and YYNGEE. CDR3 sequence: CASSPGSGSPTDTQYF. The DNA of the CDR3 is TGTGCCAGCAGCCCAGGGAGCGGGAGTCCCACAGATACGCAGTATTTT.

V usage is TRBV18 and J usage is TRBJ2-7; D call uncertain. The V gene lost 2 bases and the J gene lost 0 bases, with 8 bases spanning the gap. Per germline, CDR1 KGHSH and CDR2 LQKENI. The CDR3 spans 14 residues. CDR3: CASSPVLGSYEQYF. CDR3 coding DNA: TGTGCCAGCTCACCAGTTCTAGGCTCCTACGAGCAGTACTTC.

The rearrangement links TRBV19 to TRBJ1-5; D may be TRBD1 (5 bases). This CDR3 spans 16 amino acids. The V end was cut by 7 bases, the J end by 7 bases, with 23 bases between. Looked up from germline, CDR1 is LNHDA and CDR2 is SQIVND (reference sequence). The CDR3 bases are TGTGCCAGTAACCTCACCCCGACGGGTCCAGGGCAGCCCCAGCATTTT. Its protein is CASNLTPTGPGQPQHF.

The J gene is TRBJ2-2, the V gene TRBV9; 7 bases align to TRBD2. Germline lookup yields CDR1 SGDLS and CDR2 YYNGEE. Trimming cost V 0 bases and J 3 bases; bases outside gene matches: 5. This CDR3 spans 16 amino acids. The CDR3 here is CASSVDDGRYTGELFF. Here the CDR3 DNA reads TGTGCCAGCAGCGTAGATGACGGGAGGTACACCGGGGAGCTGTTTTTT.

This clone was picked up a small number of times. The chain uses TRBV5-4 and TRBJ1-2; 9 bases agree with TRBD1. The V and J ends lost 6 bases and 8 bases, in that order; junction bases with no gene match: 8. The CDR3 loop spans 13 amino acids. Germline-derived CDR1 and CDR2 are SGHNT and YYREEE (reference sequence). The CDR3 region is CASTEGQGFGYTF. The CDR3 bases are TGTGCCAGCACAGAGGGACAGGGCTTCGGCTACACCTTC.

This sequence joins TRBV5-1 and TRBJ2-5; perhaps TRBD2 as D (6 bases). Germline V gene lookup returns CDR1 SGHRS and CDR2 YFSETQ. Trimming took 0 bases from V and 6 from J, leaving 12 bases between them. CDR3 length: 14 residues. The chain's CDR3 is CASSLGRERQTQYF. In nucleotides, the CDR3 is TGCGCCAGCAGCTTGGGACGGGAGAGACAGACCCAGTACTTC. Supplemented by reference TRBV5-1 and TRBJ2-5, the full variable domain reads KAGVTQTPRYLIKTRGQQVTLSCSPISGHRSVSWYQQTPGQGLQFLFEYFSETQRNKGNFPGRFSGRQFSNSRSEMNVSTLELGDSALYLCASSLGRERQTQYFGPGTRLLVL.